The 21 T cell receptor beta chains reported below all come from one sample, sequenced in a study of OX40 agonist ivuxolimab in advanced cancers. Method: immunoSEQ multiplex PCR; TCRdb's copy keeps in-frame clones and lacks some. Among approximately 160,000 clones listed, around 94% were seen once. Sequenced here: CD4+ or CD8+ T cells sorted from blood, sampled in a trial of the OX40 agonist ivuxolimab. These receptors all come from an adult with an advanced solid tumor such as melanoma, head and neck, liver or kidney cancer.

CDR3 DNA sequence: TGTGCCAGCAGCGTCCTGACAGGGAACTATGGCTACACCTTC. Protein sequence: CASSVLTGNYGYTF. This rearrangement joins TRBV9 to TRBJ1-2; 7 bases map to TRBD1. CDR1 SGDLS and CDR2 YYNGEE come from the germline V gene. The CDR3 runs 14 residues. V lost 2 bases to trimming and J lost 2 bases; unmatched junction nucleotides: 3.

The CDR3 spells CASSLVGADEQYF. The CDR3 coding sequence is TGTGCCAGCAGCTTAGTAGGGGCGGACGAGCAGTACTTC. This chain links TRBV7-2 with TRBJ2-7; TRBD1 might be the D (5 bases). V was cut by 1 base and J by 5 bases, with 9 bases left in between. The CDR3 has 13 residues. Germline lookup yields CDR1 SGHTA and CDR2 FQGNSA.

V usage is TRBV5-1 and J usage is TRBJ1-1; the D is unclear. V gave up 6 bases and J gave up 4 bases, with 16 bases separating them. The CDR3 sequence is 14 residues long. Germline V CDR1 and CDR2: SGHRS, YFSETQ. For the CDR3, the DNA is TGCGCCAGCAAACGTGACGGGTTAAGCACTGAAGCTTTCTTT. Its protein is CASKRDGLSTEAFF.

This CDR3 reads CASSLFPGQVLSYSGNTIYF. CDR3 nucleotide sequence: TGTGCCAGCAGCCTCTTCCCGGGACAGGTCCTTAGTTACTCTGGAAACACCATATATTTT. V and J are TRBV7-8 and TRBJ1-3, with TRBD1 identical over 8 bases. The CDR3 loop spans 20 amino acids. The trim removed 5 bases at V and 0 bases at J, leaving 18 bases unmatched. Looked up from germline, CDR1 is SGHVS and CDR2 is FQNEAQ. The complete variable domain, with remaining parts taken from reference TRBV7-8 and TRBJ1-3, reads GAGVSQSPRYKVAKRGQDVALRCDPISGHVSLFWYQQALGQGPEFLTYFQNEAQLDKSGLPSDRFFAERPEGSVSTLKIQRTQQEDSAVYLCASSLFPGQVLSYSGNTIYFGEGSWLTVV.

The V call is TRBV5-1, the J call TRBJ1-6, with a tentative D call TRBD1 (6 bases). Per the germline V gene, CDR1 is SGHRS and CDR2 is YFSETQ. Trimming left V 4 bases short and J 0 bases short, with 8 bases between. The CDR3 runs 15 residues. Written as DNA, the CDR3 is TGCGCCAGCAGCCAGGACAGCTCCTATAATTCACCCCTCCACTTT. This encodes CASSQDSSYNSPLHF.

V gene TRBV19 combines with J gene TRBJ1-1; D not certain. The CDR3 sequence is 13 residues long. Germline CDR1 and CDR2: LNHDA and SQIVND (reference sequence). Between the trimmed V and J ends, which lost 4 bases and 4 bases, there was a span of 10 bases. The chain's CDR3 is CASSKTGSTEAFF. The CDR3 nucleotides are TGTGCCAGTAGTAAGACTGGGAGCACTGAAGCTTTCTTT.

The chain recombines TRBV6-1 with TRBJ2-5; a weak D match, TRBD2 (5 bases). The CDR3 runs to 13 residues. Germline CDR1 is MNHNS and CDR2 is SASEGT. The ends were cut back, 4 bases at V and 5 bases at J, with 11 bases in the middle. For the CDR3, the DNA is TGTGCCAGCAGTGGGGAGTATGGGGAGACCCAGTACTTC. This sequence encodes CASSGEYGETQYF.

The J gene is TRBJ2-1, the V gene TRBV6-5, with D uncertain. Trimming pared 2 bases from V and 9 bases from J, leaving 14 bases between. Germline V CDR1 and CDR2: MNHEY, SVGAGI. This CDR3 contains 14 residues. CDR3: CASSYERVVGEQFF. CDR3 nucleotides: TGTGCCAGCAGTTACGAAAGGGTTGTCGGTGAGCAGTTCTTC.

The rearrangement links TRBV19 to TRBJ1-1; no firm D call. The CDR3 sequence is 14 residues long. V shed 7 bases and J shed 6 bases, with 18 bases lying between them. Germline CDR1 LNHDA, CDR2 SQIVND (reference sequence). This CDR3 is CASIGPGTKAEAFF. The DNA for the CDR3 is TGTGCCAGTATCGGTCCGGGAACAAAGGCTGAAGCTTTCTTT.

The rearrangement uses TRBV15 and TRBJ2-7; D gene unclear. The CDR3 length is 15 residues. V was trimmed by 1 base and J by 2 bases, leaving 12 bases between them. Germline-derived CDR1 and CDR2 are LNHNV and YYDKDF (reference sequence). The CDR3 here is CATSRGGGSTYEQYF. CDR3 nucleotides: TGTGCCACCAGCAGAGGAGGCGGTTCTACCTACGAGCAGTACTTC.

The chain has TRBV2 and TRBJ1-1; no firm D call. This CDR3 is 13 amino acids long. CDR1 and CDR2 (germline): SNHLY, FYNNEI. V dropped 7 bases and J dropped 3 bases, with 12 bases sitting between them. CDR3 nucleotide sequence: TGTGCCAGCAAGGGAGACTCATACACTGAAGCTTTCTTT. Its protein product is CASKGDSYTEAFF.

On this clone: Germline is not matched at one junction end, which may reflect a read error. V is TRBV7-7 and J is TRBJ2-2, with 8 bases that match TRBD1. CDR1 and CDR2 from the germline V gene are SSHAT and FNYEAQ (reference sequence). The CDR3 length is 16 residues. The CDR3 nucleotides are TGTGCTAGCAGCCCAACGGGGCAGGGGGCAACCGGGGAGCTGTTTTTT. Protein sequence: CASSPTGQGATGELFF.

The chain couples TRBV5-1 to TRBJ1-1; 9 bases align to TRBD1. V was clipped by 4 bases and J by 1 base; unmatched bases: 8. Germline V gives CDR1 SGHRS, CDR2 YFSETQ. This CDR3 comprises 16 residues. CDR3 DNA sequence: TGCGCCAGCAGCCTACGACAGGGGGTAACGAACACTGAAGCTTTCTTT. Its translation: CASSLRQGVTNTEAFF.

This chain links TRBV6-5 with TRBJ1-2; no definite D call. This CDR3 is built from 12 residues. Germline assignment: CDR1 MNHEY and CDR2 SVGAGI. The V end lost 7 bases, the J end lost 2 bases, and 8 bases lay between the germline ends. The CDR3 DNA is TGTGCCAGCAAACGACGGAACTATGGCTACACCTTC. Residues: CASKRRNYGYTF.

A remark on this clone: The sample contains more than one DNA sequence encoding this CDR3. The chain recombines TRBV28 with TRBJ1-2, with unresolved D. Germline CDR1 and CDR2: MDHEN and SYDVKM. V was trimmed by 3 bases and J by 5 bases, leaving 7 bases between them. This CDR3 spans 12 amino acids. The CDR3 loop reads CASSLKGYGYTF. The DNA of the CDR3 is TGTGCCAGCAGTTTGAAAGGGTATGGCTACACCTTC.

The chain links TRBV4-1 to TRBJ2-3; either TRBD1 or TRBD2 may fit D (5 bases each). Trimming left V 0 bases short and J 3 bases short, with 13 bases between. The CDR3 runs to 16 residues. In germline, CDR1 is MGHRA, CDR2 YSYEKL. CDR3: CASSQDQGRRTDTQYF. CDR3 bases: TGCGCCAGCAGCCAAGATCAGGGCAGGAGGACAGATACGCAGTATTTT.

The V call is TRBV5-5, the J call TRBJ2-3, with a possible D match to TRBD1 (6 bases). From germline, CDR1 is SGHKS and CDR2 YYEKEE (reference sequence). Trimming left V 7 bases short and J 4 bases short, with 16 bases between. This CDR3 is built from 14 residues. Written as DNA, the CDR3 is TGTGCCAGCCTCACAGGGTTGTTGGCAGATACGCAGTATTTT. Encoded protein: CASLTGLLADTQYF.

This rearrangement joins TRBV19 to TRBJ2-7; TRBD1 matches at 8 bases. Germline V lookup: CDR1 LNHDA, CDR2 SQIVND (reference sequence). J lost 3 bases, V lost 1 base, and 5 bases had no gene match. The CDR3 loop spans 15 amino acids. CDR3 nucleotide sequence: TGTGCCAGTAGTATAGCCCAGGACAGGGTCTACGAGCAGTACTTC. This codes for CASSIAQDRVYEQYF.

V is TRBV2 and J is TRBJ1-3, with a weak D call TRBD1 (6 bases). Trimming took off 6 bases at V and 3 bases at J, with 12 bases between the two ends. This CDR3 comprises 14 residues. From germline, CDR1 is SNHLY and CDR2 FYNNEI. The CDR3 sequence: CASRGTGYGNTIYF. CDR3 coding DNA: TGTGCCAGCAGGGGAACAGGGTATGGAAACACCATATATTTT.

V is TRBV11-2 and J is TRBJ2-3; D unclear. CDR3 size: 14 residues. Per germline, CDR1 SGHAT and CDR2 FQNNGV. The V end was cut by 5 bases, the J end by 5 bases, with 14 bases between. In nucleotides, the CDR3 is TGTGCCAGCAGCCCTAACTTCGGTGGAGATACGCAGTATTTT. It is translated as CASSPNFGGDTQYF. Full variable domain (remainder filled in from reference TRBV11-2 and TRBJ2-3): EAGVAQSPRYKIIEKRQSVAFWCNPISGHATLYWYQQILGQGPKLLIQFQNNGVVDDSQLPKDRFSAERLKGVDSTLKIQPAKLEDSAVYLCASSPNFGGDTQYFGPGTRLTVL.

J is TRBJ1-2 and V is TRBV30; 8 bases are a match to TRBD1. There are 16 residues in the CDR3. Germline V lookup: CDR1 GTSNPN, CDR2 SVGIG (reference sequence). V lost 4 bases, J lost 4 bases, and 14 bases stayed unmatched. CDR3 region: CAWTYRGSLLGYGYTF. CDR3 nucleotide sequence: TGTGCCTGGACTTACAGGGGGAGTTTGTTGGGCTATGGCTACACCTTC.